The T cell receptor beta chain described here comes from a study of graft-versus-host responses after intestinal transplantation. Study overall: The transplants performed in recipients were multivisceral, liver-intestinal, or isolated intestinal. Anti-thymocyte globulin induction preceded about three years of tacrolimus and steroid maintenance in all recipients.

Study conclusions and caveats: Declining HvG levels early post-transplant were linked to peak circulating GvH clone levels.

Using immunoSEQ multiplex PCR, the repertoire was profiled, and TCRdb retains in-frame clones only, with some absent. This sample has tens of thousands of clones, with approximately 86% found just once. CDR1 and CDR2 (germline): DFQATT, SNEGSKA (reference sequence). This CDR3 spans 9 amino acids. Between the trimmed V and J ends, which lost 3 bases and 7 bases, there was a span of 3 bases. Lymphocytes from graft epithelium and lamina propria were isolated. About this clone: Its antigen remains unidentified.

The chain has TRBV20-1 and TRBJ1-2, with D uncertain. The sequence derives from a human patient who received an intestinal transplant, so some T cells may come from the graft donor. Sequencing was performed on ileum tissue, taken around seven months after intestinal transplant. CDR3 nucleotides: TGCAGTGCTAGGTCTGGCTACACCTTC. This encodes CSARSGYTF.